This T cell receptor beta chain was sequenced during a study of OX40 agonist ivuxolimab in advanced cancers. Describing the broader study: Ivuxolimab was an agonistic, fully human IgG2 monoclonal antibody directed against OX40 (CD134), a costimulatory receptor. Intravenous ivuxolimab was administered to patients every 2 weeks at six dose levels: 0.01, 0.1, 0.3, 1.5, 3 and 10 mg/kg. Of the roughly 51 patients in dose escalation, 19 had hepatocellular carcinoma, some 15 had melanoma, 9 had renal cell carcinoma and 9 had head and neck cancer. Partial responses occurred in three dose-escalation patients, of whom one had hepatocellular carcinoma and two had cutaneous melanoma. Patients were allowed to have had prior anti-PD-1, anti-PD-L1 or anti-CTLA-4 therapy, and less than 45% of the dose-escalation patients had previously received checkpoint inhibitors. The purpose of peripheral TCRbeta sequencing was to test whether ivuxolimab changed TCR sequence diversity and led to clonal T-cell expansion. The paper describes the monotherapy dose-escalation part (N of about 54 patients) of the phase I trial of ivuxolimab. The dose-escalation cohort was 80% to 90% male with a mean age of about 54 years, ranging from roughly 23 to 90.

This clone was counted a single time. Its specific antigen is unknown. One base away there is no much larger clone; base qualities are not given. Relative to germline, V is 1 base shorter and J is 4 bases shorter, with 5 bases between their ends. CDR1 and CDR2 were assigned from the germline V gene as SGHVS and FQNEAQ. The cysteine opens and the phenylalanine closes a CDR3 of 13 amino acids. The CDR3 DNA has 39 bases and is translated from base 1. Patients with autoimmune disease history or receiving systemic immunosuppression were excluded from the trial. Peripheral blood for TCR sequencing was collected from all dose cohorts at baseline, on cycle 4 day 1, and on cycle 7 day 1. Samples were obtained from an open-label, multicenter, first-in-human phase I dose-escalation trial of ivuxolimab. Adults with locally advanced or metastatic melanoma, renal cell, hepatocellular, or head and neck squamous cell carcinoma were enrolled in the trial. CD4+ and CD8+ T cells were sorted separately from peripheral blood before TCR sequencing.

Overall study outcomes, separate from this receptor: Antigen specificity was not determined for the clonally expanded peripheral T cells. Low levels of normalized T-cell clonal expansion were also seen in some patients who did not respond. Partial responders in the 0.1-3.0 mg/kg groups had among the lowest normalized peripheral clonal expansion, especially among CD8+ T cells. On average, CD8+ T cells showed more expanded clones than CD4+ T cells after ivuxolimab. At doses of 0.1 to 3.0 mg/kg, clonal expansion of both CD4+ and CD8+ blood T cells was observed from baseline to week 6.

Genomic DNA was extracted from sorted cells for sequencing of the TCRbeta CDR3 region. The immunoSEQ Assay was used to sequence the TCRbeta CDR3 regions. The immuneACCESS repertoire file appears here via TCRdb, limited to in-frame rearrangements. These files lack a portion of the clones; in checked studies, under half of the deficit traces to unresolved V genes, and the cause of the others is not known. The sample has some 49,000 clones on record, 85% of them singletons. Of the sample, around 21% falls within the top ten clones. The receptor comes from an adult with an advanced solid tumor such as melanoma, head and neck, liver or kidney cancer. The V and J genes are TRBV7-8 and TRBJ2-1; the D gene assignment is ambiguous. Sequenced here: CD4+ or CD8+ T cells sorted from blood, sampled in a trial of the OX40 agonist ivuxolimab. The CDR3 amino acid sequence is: CASSLVTYNEQFF. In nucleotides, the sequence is TGTGCCAGCAGCTTAGTCACATACAATGAGCAGTTCTTC.